This T cell receptor beta chain was observed in a study of blood T cell repertoires in COVID-19. Turning to the study itself: Specimens from acute and convalescent COVID-19 originated in the United States, Italy and Spain.

Sequencing used immunoSEQ multiplex PCR; TCRdb keeps in-frame clones, though not all of them. Of some 290,000 clones listed, 87% are singletons. From germline, CDR1 is SGHTA and CDR2 FQGTGA. Deletions cut 5 bases from V and 1 base from J, with 8 bases between. CDR3 length: 13 residues. This chain connects TRBV7-3 to TRBJ1-1; D is uncertain. The sample comprised peripheral blood. The sequence was collected from a woman aged 45-60 years who had recovered from COVID-19. CDR3: CASSHNRNTEAFF. The CDR3 bases are TGTGCCAGCAGCCACAATCGGAACACTGAAGCTTTCTTT.